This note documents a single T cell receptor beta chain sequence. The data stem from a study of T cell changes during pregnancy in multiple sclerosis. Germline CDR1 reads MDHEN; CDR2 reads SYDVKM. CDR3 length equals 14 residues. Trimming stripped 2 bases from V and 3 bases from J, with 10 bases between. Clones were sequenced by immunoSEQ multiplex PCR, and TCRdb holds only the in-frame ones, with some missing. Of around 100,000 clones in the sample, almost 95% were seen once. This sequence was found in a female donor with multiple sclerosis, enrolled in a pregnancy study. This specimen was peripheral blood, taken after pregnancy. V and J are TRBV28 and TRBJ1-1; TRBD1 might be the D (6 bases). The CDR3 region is CASSLPGAYTEAFF. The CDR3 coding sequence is TGTGCCAGCAGTTTACCAGGGGCCTACACTGAAGCTTTCTTT.